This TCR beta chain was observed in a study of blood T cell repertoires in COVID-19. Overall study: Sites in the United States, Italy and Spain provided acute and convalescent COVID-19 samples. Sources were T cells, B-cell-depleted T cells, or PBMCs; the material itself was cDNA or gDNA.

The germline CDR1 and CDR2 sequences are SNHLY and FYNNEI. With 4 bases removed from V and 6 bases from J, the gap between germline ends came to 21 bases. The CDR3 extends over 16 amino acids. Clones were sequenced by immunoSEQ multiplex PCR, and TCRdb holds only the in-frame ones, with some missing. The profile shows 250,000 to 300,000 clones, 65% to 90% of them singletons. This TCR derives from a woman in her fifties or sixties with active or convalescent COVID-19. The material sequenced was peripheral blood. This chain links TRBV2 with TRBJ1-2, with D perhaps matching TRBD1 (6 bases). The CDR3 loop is CASSGTQARGVHGYTF. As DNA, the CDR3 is TGTGCCAGCAGTGGTACGCAGGCCAGGGGTGTACATGGCTACACCTTC.